This T cell receptor beta chain was identified in a study of cytomegalovirus exposure and HLA in healthy donors. Study-level background: Within an early data release were about 85 million unique TCRs drawn from HLA-typed donors. Study outcomes and limitations: As a later analysis revealed, the rate of TCR association differed by HLA locus, with DRB1 most and HLA-C fewest. A further, later analysis showed that HLA-associated TCR beta chains (compared with equally common others) were more clonally expanded.

There are 15 residues in the CDR3. Germline CDR1 reads SGHAT; CDR2 reads FQNNGV. Trimming took 6 bases from V and 1 from J; bases not matched to a gene: 3. Comments on this clone: Its antigen is still unknown.

A multiplex PCR was run with 60 Vbeta primers and 13 Jbeta primers. Profiled with immunoSEQ multiplex PCR; TCRdb holds only in-frame clones, not every one. Altogether roughly 130,000 clones are present, more than 80% being singletons, with the ten largest covering 2.5% to 3%. The sequenced material came from PBMCs. V is TRBV11-2 and J is TRBJ2-5; TRBD2 matches 12 bases. The sequence was collected from a man younger than 45 in good health and CMV-seronegative. CDR3 sequence: CASRGTSGFQETQYF. The CDR3, as DNA: TGTGCCAGCAGAGGGACTAGCGGGTTCCAAGAGACCCAGTACTTC.